This TCR beta chain was recorded in a study of cytomegalovirus exposure and HLA in healthy donors. Details on this clone: The antigen is unknown.

Those who donated were healthy bone marrow donors. At sampling all donors were nominally healthy, likely with unrecorded immune exposures. The CDR3 has 17 residues. CDR1 and CDR2 (germline): WNHNN, SYGVQD (reference sequence). Trimming stripped 4 bases from V and 5 bases from J, with 22 bases between. The PCR made use of 60 Vbeta and 13 Jbeta primers. Clones were read by immunoSEQ multiplex PCR, and TCRdb kept only the in-frame ones, dropping some. The sample records some 150,000 clones, 70% to 80% being singletons. Regarding the study as a whole: TCR beta V- and J-gene trimming, according to a later analysis, was linked to a missense DCLRE1C variant. Cytomegalovirus association was listed for about 150 TCR beta chains.

The chain links TRBV10-1 to TRBJ2-3, with TRBD2 as a possible D gene (5 bases). Sequenced input: PBMCs. This sequence originates from a man aged 18 to 30 in good health and CMV-seronegative. CDR3 protein: CASSGRIGVAFGDTQYF. CDR3 bases: TGCGCCAGCAGTGGTCGGATCGGGGTGGCGTTTGGAGATACGCAGTATTTT.